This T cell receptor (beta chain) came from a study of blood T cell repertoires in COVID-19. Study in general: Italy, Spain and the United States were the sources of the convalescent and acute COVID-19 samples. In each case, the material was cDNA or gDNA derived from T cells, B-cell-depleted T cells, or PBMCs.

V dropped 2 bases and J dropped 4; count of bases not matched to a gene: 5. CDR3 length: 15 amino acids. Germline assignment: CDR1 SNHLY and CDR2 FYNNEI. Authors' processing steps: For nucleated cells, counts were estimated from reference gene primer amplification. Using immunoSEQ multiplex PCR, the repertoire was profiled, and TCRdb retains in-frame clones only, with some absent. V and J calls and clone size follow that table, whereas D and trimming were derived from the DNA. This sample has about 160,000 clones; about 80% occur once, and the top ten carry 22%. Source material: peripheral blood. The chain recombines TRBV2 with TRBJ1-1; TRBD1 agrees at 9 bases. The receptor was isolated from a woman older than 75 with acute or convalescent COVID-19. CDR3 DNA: TGTGCCAGCAGTGAATGGGGACAGGGAGGCACTGAAGCTTTCTTT. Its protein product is CASSEWGQGGTEAFF.